The clone carrying this TCR beta chain was observed a handful of times. These data originate in a study of blood T cell repertoires in COVID-19. Study at large: Spain, Italy and the United States supplied samples that represented acute and convalescent COVID-19.

The CDR3 contains 16 residues. Germline CDR1 reads SQVTM; CDR2 reads ANQGSEA. V was cut by 7 bases and J by 1 base, with 22 bases left in between. Source study methods: Reference gene primer amplification yielded estimated nucleated cell counts. Assay: immunoSEQ multiplex PCR; the TCRdb copy retains only in-frame clones and omits some. The V and J calls and the clone size are those of that table, but D and trimming were determined from the DNA. The data contain under 300,000 clones, roughly 89% of them singletons. Seattle's enrolled individuals joined amid active infection and were then monitored longitudinally.

This TCR was recovered from a woman aged 60 to 75 with COVID-19, enrolled during active disease. Sequenced input: peripheral blood. V usage is TRBV29-1 and J usage is TRBJ1-2; no reliable D call. As DNA, the CDR3 is TGCAGCGCCCCTGGCCCCGCAGGTTTTGATAACTATGGCTACACCTTC. Amino acid sequence: CSAPGPAGFDNYGYTF.